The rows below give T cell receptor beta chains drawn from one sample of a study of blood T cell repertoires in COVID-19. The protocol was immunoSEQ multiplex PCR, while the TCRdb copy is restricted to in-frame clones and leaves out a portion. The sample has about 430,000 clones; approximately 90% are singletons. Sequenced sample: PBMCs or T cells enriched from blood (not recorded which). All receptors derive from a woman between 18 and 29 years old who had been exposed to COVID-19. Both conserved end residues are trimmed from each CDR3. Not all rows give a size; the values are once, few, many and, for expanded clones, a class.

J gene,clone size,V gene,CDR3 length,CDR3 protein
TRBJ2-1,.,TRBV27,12,ASRDRGRSGEQF
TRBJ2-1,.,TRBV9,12,ASSHPPGSREQF
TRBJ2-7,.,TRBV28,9,ASSLRYEQY
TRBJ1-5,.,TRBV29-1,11,SVAGGSNQPQH
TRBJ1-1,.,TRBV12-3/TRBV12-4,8,ATNPAEAF
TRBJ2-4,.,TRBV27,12,ASSFGTSYDIQY
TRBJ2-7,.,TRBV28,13,ASSPPGLAGHEQY
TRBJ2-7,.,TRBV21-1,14,ASSKDQRAHSYEQY
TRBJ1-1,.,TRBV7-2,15,ASDADPGRGLSTEAF
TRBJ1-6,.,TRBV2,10,ASTQVRSPLH
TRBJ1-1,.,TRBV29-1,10,SVQGDLIEAF
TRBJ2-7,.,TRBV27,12,ASSHKAGGYEQY
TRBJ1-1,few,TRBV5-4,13,ASSSGTGMNTEAF
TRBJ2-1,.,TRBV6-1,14,ASSEGWGSGYNEQF
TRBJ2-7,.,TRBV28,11,ASTPGGRYEQY
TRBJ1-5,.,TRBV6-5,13,ASSQWGGSNQPQH
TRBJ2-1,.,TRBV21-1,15,ASSPPRRLAGDNEQF
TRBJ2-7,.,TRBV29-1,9,SVDSGPEQY
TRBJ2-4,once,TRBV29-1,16,SVEHGLGRAGAKNIQY
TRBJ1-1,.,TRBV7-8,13,ASRLTVGGGTEAF
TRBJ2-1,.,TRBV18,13,ASSPRLAGENEQF
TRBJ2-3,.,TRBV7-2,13,ASSVRQGSADTQY
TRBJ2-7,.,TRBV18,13,ASSPSGTGINEQY